The 18 T cell receptor beta chains given below trace back to one sample, sequenced in a study of shared clonotypes between healthy human individuals. CD45RO negativity and positive selection for CCR7 defined naive CD8 cells, a population that excluded terminally differentiated effector memory CD45RA+ cells. Generated by immunoSEQ multiplex PCR, the TCRdb table keeps only in-frame clones and is missing some. The profile covers about 2 million clones, with about 95% appearing a single time and 1% to 1.5% taken by the ten largest. The sequenced sample was naive CD8+ T cells sorted from blood. Every receptor here comes from a man aged 18 to 30 in good health.

Details on this clone: This CDR3 is also generated by other DNA sequences in the sample. The chain is built from TRBV7-6 and TRBJ2-7; 9 bases map to TRBD1. V shed 4 bases and J 2 bases; nucleotides not matched to a gene: 3. CDR1 and CDR2 (germline): SGHVS, FNYEAQ. This CDR3 contains 14 residues. DNA of the CDR3: TGTGCCAGCAGCTCCGGGACAGGGACCTACGAGCAGTACTTC. It encodes CASSSGTGTYEQYF. Full variable domain (outside the CDR3, taken from reference TRBV7-6 and TRBJ2-7): GAGVSQSPRYKVTKRGQDVALRCDPISGHVSLYWYRQALGQGPEFLTYFNYEAQQDKSGLPNDRFSAERPEGSISTLTIQRTEQRDSAMYRCASSSGTGTYEQYFGPGTRLTVT.

The chain carries TRBV19 and TRBJ2-7, with 10 bases fitting TRBD2. This CDR3 contains 18 residues. Germline lookup yields CDR1 LNHDA and CDR2 SQIVND (reference sequence). After removal of 5 bases from V and 3 bases from J, the junction contained 16 bases not matched to a gene. This chain's CDR3 is CASSPGPILGTSDYEQYF. In DNA, the CDR3 is TGTGCCAGTAGTCCGGGACCTATTTTGGGGACTAGCGACTACGAGCAGTACTTC.

V usage is TRBV5-6 and J usage is TRBJ2-7, with a weak D call TRBD2 (5 bases). V lost 2 bases, J lost 6 bases, and 12 bases lay in between. The CDR3 sequence is 13 residues long. CDR1 and CDR2 from the germline V gene are SGHDT and YYEEEE. Here the CDR3 reads CASSFGSYSEQYF. CDR3 coding DNA: TGTGCCAGCAGCTTTGGGAGCTATTCCGAGCAGTACTTC. Complete variable domain (other parts from reference TRBV5-6 and TRBJ2-7): DAGVTQSPTHLIKTRGQQVTLRCSPKSGHDTVSWYQQALGQGPQFIFQYYEEEERQRGNFPDRFSGHQFPNYSSELNVNALLLGDSALYLCASSFGSYSEQYFGPGTRLTVT.

This chain joins TRBV29-1 and TRBJ1-3, with D unclear. Trimming took 7 bases from V and 2 from J, leaving 15 bases between them. The CDR3 length is 14 residues. The V gene's germline CDR1 is SQVTM and CDR2 ANQGSEA. CDR3 region: CSERLLAAGNTIYF. The CDR3 DNA reads as TGCAGCGAAAGACTATTGGCTGCTGGAAACACCATATATTTT.

The V and J genes are TRBV7-9 and TRBJ2-1; 10 bases are a match to TRBD2. V dropped 5 bases and J dropped 3; count of bases not matched to a gene: 16. CDR1 is SEHNR and CDR2 is FQNEAQ in the germline V gene (reference sequence). This CDR3 is 19 amino acids long. The CDR3, as DNA: TGTGCCAGCAGCGAGGTCCTAGCGGGAGATGACTGGGACTACAATGAGCAGTTCTTC. Translated: CASSEVLAGDDWDYNEQFF.

This rearrangement joins TRBV5-6 to TRBJ2-2; D is unresolved. The CDR3 has 13 amino acids. Trimming stripped 2 bases from V and 3 bases from J, with 5 bases between. The germline CDR1 and CDR2 sequences are SGHDT and YYEEEE. The CDR3 loop reads CASSLFYTGELFF. CDR3 coding DNA: TGTGCCAGCAGCTTATTTTACACCGGGGAGCTGTTTTTT.

The chain is built from TRBV2 and TRBJ1-4; D call uncertain. Trimming took 6 bases from V and 5 from J, leaving 13 bases between them. Germline V gene lookup returns CDR1 SNHLY and CDR2 FYNNEI. The CDR3 spans 14 residues. CDR3 in DNA: TGTGCCAGCAGCGAGACACGGAGGAATGAAAAACTGTTTTTT. Amino acid sequence: CASSETRRNEKLFF.

V is TRBV27 and J is TRBJ2-1; 11 bases agree with TRBD2. The CDR3 consists of 15 residues. Germline CDR1 MNHEY, CDR2 SMNVEV (reference sequence). J was trimmed by 8 bases and V by 7 bases; bases with no gene match: 10. The CDR3 loop is CASKVAGGWGDEQFF. The DNA of the CDR3 is TGTGCCAGCAAAGTAGCGGGAGGGTGGGGCGATGAGCAGTTCTTC.

The rearrangement links TRBV10-3 to TRBJ1-1; a possible D gene is TRBD1 (6 bases). The germline V gene has CDR1 ENHRY and CDR2 SYGVKD. The CDR3 has 14 amino acids. The V end lost 5 bases, the J end lost 0 bases, and 10 bases lay between the germline ends. The CDR3 nucleotides are TGTGCCATCAGTCTTAGGGGGGTGAACACTGAAGCTTTCTTT. Translated: CAISLRGVNTEAFF.

The rearrangement links TRBV7-9 to TRBJ1-1, with D perhaps TRBD1 (5 bases). The CDR3 extends over 14 amino acids. Germline V gene lookup returns CDR1 SEHNR and CDR2 FQNEAQ (reference sequence). V dropped 5 bases and J dropped 0 bases, with 10 bases sitting between them. The CDR3 DNA follows: TGTGCCAGCAGCCCAGAGGGGATGAACACTGAAGCTTTCTTT. Its protein product is CASSPEGMNTEAFF.

The rearrangement joins TRBV30 to TRBJ2-7; D remains unclear. V lost 5 bases and J 0 bases, leaving 11 bases between the germline ends. CDR3 length: 13 amino acids. CDR1 is GTSNPN and CDR2 is SVGIG in the germline V gene (reference sequence). The CDR3: CAWGSGHSYEQYF. CDR3 DNA sequence: TGTGCCTGGGGCTCGGGCCACTCCTACGAGCAGTACTTC.

The chain employs TRBV29-1 and TRBJ2-1, with 7 bases aligning to TRBD2. V was clipped by 2 bases and J by 2 bases; unmatched bases: 18. This CDR3 contains 19 residues. Germline-derived CDR1 and CDR2 are SQVTM and ANQGSEA. The CDR3 region is CSVERGARWGGSPYNEQFF. DNA of the CDR3: TGCAGCGTTGAACGGGGAGCTCGATGGGGCGGGAGTCCCTACAATGAGCAGTTCTTC.

J is TRBJ1-5 and V is TRBV28; D is ambiguous. The germline V gene has CDR1 MDHEN and CDR2 SYDVKM. This CDR3 is 16 amino acids long. The ends were cut back, 1 base at V and 5 bases at J, with 15 bases in the middle. The CDR3: CASSLFPDRQDQPQHF. CDR3 DNA sequence: TGTGCCAGCAGTTTATTCCCTGACCGGCAAGATCAGCCCCAGCATTTT.

The chain has TRBV27 and TRBJ2-7, with D perhaps matching TRBD1 (6 bases). Germline CDR1 reads MNHEY; CDR2 reads SMNVEV (reference sequence). Trimming stripped 4 bases from V and 4 bases from J, with 11 bases between. The CDR3 consists of 13 residues. CDR3 loop: CASSWTDKYEQYF. DNA for the CDR3: TGTGCCAGCAGTTGGACAGACAAATACGAGCAGTACTTC.

The V gene is TRBV9, the J gene TRBJ2-1, with D possibly being TRBD1 or TRBD2 (6 bases each). Germline V gene sequence: CDR1 SGDLS, CDR2 YYNGEE. The CDR3 has 16 amino acids. The germline V and J ends were trimmed by 0 bases and 6 bases, with 16 bases remaining between them. The CDR3 DNA sequence: TGTGCCAGCAGCGTAGCTGGGGGCGGGGATCTCAATGAGCAGTTCTTC. This encodes CASSVAGGGDLNEQFF.

The rearrangement joins TRBV2 to TRBJ1-5; tentative D call: TRBD1 (6 bases). The CDR3 consists of 14 residues. Germline V gene lookup returns CDR1 SNHLY and CDR2 FYNNEI. Trimming shortened V by 10 bases and J by 0 bases, and 13 bases separated the two germline ends. In DNA, the CDR3 is TGTGCCACCAGGGGAGAATATAGCAATCAGCCCCAGCATTTT. It is translated as CATRGEYSNQPQHF.

The count of this clone is one. The J gene is TRBJ2-1, the V gene TRBV4-3, with 8 bases lining up with TRBD1. The V segment lost 0 bases and the J segment 6 bases; nucleotides outside the gene matches: 10. The germline CDR1 and CDR2 sequences are LGHNA and YSLEER. This CDR3 has 17 residues. For the CDR3, the DNA is TGCGCCAGCAGCCAAGAATGGTTGGACAGGGTACGCAATGAGCAGTTCTTC. Translated, it gives CASSQEWLDRVRNEQFF.

The rearrangement uses TRBV13 and TRBJ1-4; 9 bases are shared with TRBD1. V trimming: 6 bases; J trimming: 8 bases; junction bases outside the gene matches: 7. The CDR3 runs 14 residues. Germline CDR1 and CDR2: PRHDT and FYEKMQ (reference sequence). The CDR3: CASRLQGAGEKLFF. Here the CDR3 DNA reads TGTGCCAGCAGGTTACAGGGGGCTGGAGAAAAACTGTTTTTT.